This T cell receptor (beta chain) emerged from a study of PD-1 blockade in classical Hodgkin lymphoma. Here immunoSEQ multiplex PCR was the method, and the copy in TCRdb shows in-frame clones only, minus some. This sample carries 40,000 to 45,000 clones, roughly 73% of them seen once, and the ten largest clones take 13%. Per germline, CDR1 SGDLS and CDR2 YYNGEE. The CDR3 is made up of 14 amino acids. V lost 1 base, J lost 8 bases, and 13 bases lay in between. In every patient, relapse followed autologous stem cell transplantation, while exposure to brentuximab vedotin differed. This clone was picked up a small number of times. Antigen specificity is unknown. The study, taken as a whole, reports: TCR diversity rose significantly by C4D1 in CD4+ but not CD8+ cells.

This material consisted of peripheral blood mononuclear cells (PBMCs), taken at baseline. The source of this sequence is a human donor with classical Hodgkin lymphoma. The V call is TRBV9, the J call TRBJ2-1; D remains unclear. As DNA, the CDR3 is TGTGCCAGCAGCGTAAGGCCAGGTCAATATGAGCAGTTCTTC. It yields the protein CASSVRPGQYEQFF.